The entry below describes one T cell receptor beta chain. TCRdb's copy holds only in-frame clones and misses some; the assay was immunoSEQ multiplex PCR. Among approximately 26,000 clones, 75% to 80% were seen once, and the ten largest hold approximately 23%. This sample was taken from a study of sequential checkpoint blockade in melanoma. Across the whole study: Patients were randomized 1:1 to nivolumab-then-ipilimumab or ipilimumab-then-nivolumab first-line. Both treatment sequences were followed by maintenance nivolumab.

Treatment described: randomized to nivolumab then ipilimumab (arm A) or the reverse (arm B). From thawed PBMCs, live CD3+CD8+ cells negative for CD19 and CD56 were sorted. The ends were cut back, 2 bases at V and 4 bases at J, with 19 bases in the middle. Germline V lookup: CDR1 SGHVS, CDR2 FQNEAQ. The CDR3 runs 17 residues. Sequences were derived from CD8+ T cells sorted from blood (inferred from file names), sampled from a patient given nivolumab and ipilimumab in sequence. This TCR was recovered from a human donor with melanoma. The chain carries TRBV7-8 and TRBJ2-3; D is perhaps TRBD2 (6 bases). The CDR3 region has the DNA TGTGCCAGCAGCTTAAATCCCGGGACTGGGGGTCCAGATACGCAGTATTTT. The encoded protein is CASSLNPGTGGPDTQYF. The full variable domain, its missing parts supplied by reference TRBV7-8 and TRBJ2-3, is GAGVSQSPRYKVAKRGQDVALRCDPISGHVSLFWYQQALGQGPEFLTYFQNEAQLDKSGLPSDRFFAERPEGSVSTLKIQRTQQEDSAVYLCASSLNPGTGGPDTQYFGPGTRLTVL.